These 6 T cell receptor beta chains came from one sample sequenced in a study of T-cell reconstitution after alpha-beta-depleted transplantation in children (dated by TCRdb to the mid-2010s). Libraries were prepared through PCR. Sequencing took place on an Illumina HiSeq 2500. To normalize quantification of the TCRbeta repertoire, the TCR libraries were built with molecular barcoding that relied on unique molecular identifiers. TCRdb itself trimmed the public reads at Q25 with fastp, ran MiXCR and retained productive beta chains. Rows with one shared CDR3 protein collapse into an entry with the most common genes and DNA. The table for this sample lists about 170,000 distinct CDR3 sequences; 8.5% to 14% of them were counted only once. The ten top clones hold under 15% of the sample. The treatment or condition label, read with the paper, signifies: allogeneic hematopoietic cell transplantation with graft depleted of TCRalphabeta T cells and CD19 B cells.

This material consisted of PBMCs, taken before TCRalphabeta/CD19-depleted stem cell transplant. Source of these receptors: a boy under 10 years old with acute myeloid leukemia, due to receive a stem cell transplant.

This clonotype was counted at least ten times. The chain recombines TRBV15 with TRBJ2-3; D is ambiguous. The ends were cut back, 5 bases at V and 7 bases at J, with 13 bases in the middle. The V gene's germline CDR1 is LNHNV and CDR2 YYDKDF (reference sequence). The CDR3 consists of 13 residues. The CDR3 coding sequence is TGTGCCACCAGCGGCACCATTACGAATACGCAGTATTTT. The encoded protein is CATSGTITNTQYF.

This clonotype was counted at least ten times. The gene calls are TRBV11-2 and TRBJ2-3, with 7 bases lining up with TRBD2. This CDR3 has 15 amino acids. Trimming removed 6 bases from V and 1 base from J; junction bases left unmatched: 7. Per germline, CDR1 SGHAT and CDR2 FQNNGV. The CDR3 nucleotides are TGTGCCAGCAGGAGACCAGGGAGGGGCACAGATACGCAGTATTTT. As protein: CASRRPGRGTDTQYF.

This clonotype was found many times. The rearrangement uses TRBV12-5 and TRBJ2-3; 7 bases agree with TRBD1. From germline, CDR1 is LGHNT and CDR2 FRNRAP. Losses at the gene ends were 6 bases for V and 2 bases for J; bases not matched to a gene: 8. The CDR3 totals 15 residues. CDR3 protein: CASGSGQTSTDTQYF. The CDR3 region has the DNA TGTGCTAGTGGGTCGGGACAGACCTCCACAGATACGCAGTATTTT.

This clonotype has at least ten counts. The chain couples TRBV6-5 to TRBJ2-1; 8 positions agree with TRBD1. Germline lookup yields CDR1 MNHEY and CDR2 SVGAGI. The CDR3 spans 14 residues. The V and J ends lost 8 bases and 4 bases, in that order; junction bases with no gene match: 7. CDR3 sequence (DNA): TGTGCCAGCCGAGGGACAGGAATTTACAATGAGCAGTTCTTC. Encoded protein: CASRGTGIYNEQFF.

CDR3 residues: CSARGDRGNNAYEQYV. In DNA form, the CDR3 reads TGCAGTGCTAGAGGGGACAGGGGCAACAACGCCTACGAGCAGTACGTC. The V gene is TRBV20-1, the J gene TRBJ2-7; 10 bases are shared with TRBD1. CDR3 length equals 16 residues. After removal of 1 base from V and 2 bases from J, the junction contained 8 bases not matched to a gene. Germline CDR1 and CDR2: DFQATT and SNEGSKA (reference sequence).

There are many counts of this clonotype. V usage is TRBV2 and J usage is TRBJ2-5; a possible D gene is TRBD2 (5 bases). This CDR3 spans 13 amino acids. Germline loops: CDR1 SNHLY, CDR2 FYNNEI. In DNA, the CDR3 is TGTGTCTCCCAACTAGAGTACCAAGAGACCCAGTACTTC. This encodes CVSQLEYQETQYF.